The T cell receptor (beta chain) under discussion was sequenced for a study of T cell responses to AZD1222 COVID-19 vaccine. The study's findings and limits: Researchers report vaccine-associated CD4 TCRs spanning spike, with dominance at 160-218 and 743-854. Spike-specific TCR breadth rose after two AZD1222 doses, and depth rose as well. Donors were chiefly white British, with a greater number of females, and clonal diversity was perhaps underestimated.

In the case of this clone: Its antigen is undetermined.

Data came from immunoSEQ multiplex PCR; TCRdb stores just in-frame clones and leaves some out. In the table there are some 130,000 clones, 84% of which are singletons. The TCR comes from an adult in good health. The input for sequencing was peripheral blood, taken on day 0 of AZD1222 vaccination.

Here the CDR3 DNA reads TGTGCCAGTGTTCTCGGGTGGGGACAGGGGGTGTTCGAGCAAGAGACCCAGTACTTC. Translating it yields CASVLGWGQGVFEQETQYF. The V call is TRBV7-8, the J call TRBJ2-5; TRBD1 aligns across 11 bases. This CDR3 has 19 amino acids. Germline V CDR1 and CDR2: SGHVS, FQNEAQ. V shed 9 bases, J shed 2 bases, and the junction held 20 bases outside the gene matches.